This note documents a single T cell receptor (beta chain) sequence. Antigen: not known. The CDR3 consists of 11 residues. Germline assignment: CDR1 SQVTM and CDR2 ANQGSEA. V lost 6 bases and J lost 10; bases outside the gene matches: 7. The data belong to a study of CD8+CD57+ T cells in acquired aplastic anemia. Broader study findings: Researchers report that some 31 CD8+ CDR3 sequences appeared in both patients and controls. No significant difference in CD8+ Simpson's diversity was found between patients and controls.

CD8+CD57+ cell expansion, shown by flow cytometry, had occurred in the patients selected for sequencing. Patient blood was sampled before any therapy had been received. Profiles of TCR beta VDJ and CDR3 were generated from a genomic DNA template. TCRdb re-called the reads through MiXCR, storing one row per CDR3 protein. The sample consists of hundreds of thousands of distinct CDR3 sequences, around half of them appearing once. The sequence was collected from a human donor with aplastic anemia. Sequenced material: sorted CD4+, CD8+, or CD8+CD57+ T cells (not recorded which) from PBMCs. The chain has TRBV29-1 and TRBJ1-1, with 8 positions matching TRBD1. CDR3 in amino acids: CSVVQGDGAFF. The CDR3 DNA is TGCAGCGTCGTACAGGGGGATGGAGCTTTCTTT.